This T cell receptor beta chain originates from a study of regulatory T cells in long-lasting Graves disease. Study-level findings and limits: A reduction in accuracy may have resulted from the small sample size.

This clonotype was recorded many times. Its matching antigen is unknown. This CDR3 is built from 19 residues. V shed 9 bases, J shed 0 bases, and the junction held 15 bases outside the gene matches. Germline assignment: CDR1 MDHEN and CDR2 SYDVKM. Time point of the sample: newly diagnosed GD, antithyroid drugs for less than 3 months. Researchers made the TCR library from RNA that was extracted from PBMCs. Doctors identified Graves' disease using the American Thyroid Association guidelines. Arm-PCR of CDR3 regions with iRepertoire HTBI primers generated TCR beta libraries. MiXCR, applied by TCRdb to the multiplex PCR reads, yields one record per CDR3 protein. Among around 330,000 distinct CDR3 sequences, 15% to 20% were seen once, and the ten largest hold roughly 35%.

Specimen: peripheral blood mononuclear cells (PBMCs), collected at new diagnosis, from a patient treated with antithyroid drugs. The chain recombines TRBV28 with TRBJ2-3; 13 bases line up with TRBD2. This receptor was obtained from a female donor with Graves disease. The CDR3 region is CASRLAGGFPFASTDTQYF. The CDR3 coding sequence is TGTGCCAGTCGACTAGCGGGAGGATTCCCCTTTGCTAGCACAGATACGCAGTATTTT. The full variable domain, in which reference TRBV28 and TRBJ2-3 provide the parts outside the CDR3, is DVKVTQSSRYLVKRTGEKVFLECVQDMDHENMFWYRQDPGLGLRLIYFSYDVKMKEKGDIPEGYSVSREKKERFSLILESASTNQTSMYLCASRLAGGFPFASTDTQYFGPGTRLTVL.